The rows below give T cell receptor beta chains drawn from one sample of a study of blood T cells in healthy people across ages. TCRdb re-analysed the 5' RACE reads in MiXCR, keeping a single row per CDR3 protein. The sample records around 1,500,000 distinct CDR3 sequences, roughly 40% being singletons. Sequenced: blood. These receptors originate from a woman aged 18-29 years in good health. The CDR3 runs from the conserved cysteine through the conserved F or W. The order of the fields is D gene, V gene, J gene, clone size, CDR3 DNA, CDR3 protein. The D gene is left open where the match is weak. Size is omitted from some rows. Given values are once, few, many or a class for expanded clones.

d_gene: NA
v_gene: TRBV9
j_gene: TRBJ2-7
abundance: NA
CDR3nt: TGTGTCAGCAGCGTAGACCCCCCCGGGGGGCTTATCAACGAGCAGTACTTC
CDR3aa: CVSSVDPPGGLINEQYF

d_gene: NA
v_gene: TRBV6-2/TRBV6-3
j_gene: TRBJ2-1
abundance: NA
CDR3nt: TGTGCCAGTTCAGCTAGCGAGTCCTACAATGAGCAGTTCTTC
CDR3aa: CASSASESYNEQFF

d_gene: TRBD1
v_gene: TRBV6-1
j_gene: TRBJ2-1
abundance: few
CDR3nt: TGTGCCAGCAGTGAAGCCATTTTAACAGGGGGCTCTGAGCAGTTCTTC
CDR3aa: CASSEAILTGGSEQFF

d_gene: TRBD1
v_gene: TRBV20-1
j_gene: TRBJ1-2
abundance: NA
CDR3nt: TGCAGTGCTAGAGGGACAGGGGCGGACTATGGCTACACCTTC
CDR3aa: CSARGTGADYGYTF

d_gene: TRBD1
v_gene: TRBV20-1
j_gene: TRBJ2-5
abundance: few
CDR3nt: TGCAGTGCTAGAGACGGGACAGGGGGTAGGGAGACCCAGTACTTC
CDR3aa: CSARDGTGGRETQYF

d_gene: NA
v_gene: TRBV5-1
j_gene: TRBJ2-7
abundance: NA
CDR3nt: TGCGCCAGTGGGGACGGGACAAATTACGGGCAGTACTTC
CDR3aa: CASGDGTNYGQYF

d_gene: NA
v_gene: TRBV6-6
j_gene: TRBJ1-3
abundance: NA
CDR3nt: TGTGCCAGCGGGACCCCCATTGGAAACACCATATATTTT
CDR3aa: CASGTPIGNTIYF

d_gene: TRBD1
v_gene: TRBV25-1
j_gene: TRBJ1-2
abundance: NA
CDR3nt: TGTGCCAGCAGCGCACGCTTTGGACAGGGGGCTAATGGCTACACCTTC
CDR3aa: CASSARFGQGANGYTF

d_gene: NA
v_gene: TRBV25-1
j_gene: TRBJ1-1
abundance: NA
CDR3nt: TGTGCCAGCAGTGCCCTCGGACGGGACACTGAAGCTTTCTTT
CDR3aa: CASSALGRDTEAFF

d_gene: NA
v_gene: TRBV29-1
j_gene: TRBJ1-2
abundance: few
CDR3nt: TGCAGCGCCGAGGGGGATGGCTACACCTTC
CDR3aa: CSAEGDGYTF

d_gene: TRBD2
v_gene: TRBV7-8
j_gene: TRBJ2-5
abundance: NA
CDR3nt: TGTGCCAGCAGCCCAGGGACTAGCCGAACCCATGAGCAGTACTTC
CDR3aa: CASSPGTSRTHEQYF

d_gene: NA
v_gene: TRBV7-2
j_gene: TRBJ2-1
abundance: NA
CDR3nt: TGTGCCAGCAGCTTAGTTGCGACTAACTACAATGAGCAGTTCTTC
CDR3aa: CASSLVATNYNEQFF

d_gene: NA
v_gene: TRBV20-1
j_gene: TRBJ2-3
abundance: few
CDR3nt: TGCAGTGCTAGAGTTCCAGCGAGCACAGATACGCAGTATTTT
CDR3aa: CSARVPASTDTQYF

d_gene: NA
v_gene: TRBV2
j_gene: TRBJ1-2
abundance: many
CDR3nt: TGTGCCAGCAGACGTATGCTTTATGGCTACACCTTC
CDR3aa: CASRRMLYGYTF

d_gene: NA
v_gene: TRBV3-1
j_gene: TRBJ1-1
abundance: NA
CDR3nt: TGTGCCAGCAGCCAAGATAGTCGGTCTTGGGAAACTGAAGCTTTCTTT
CDR3aa: CASSQDSRSWETEAFF

d_gene: NA
v_gene: TRBV6-1
j_gene: TRBJ2-3
abundance: NA
CDR3nt: TGTGCCAGCAGTGAAGGGGCTAGAGCCACAGATACGCAGTATTTT
CDR3aa: CASSEGARATDTQYF

d_gene: TRBD2
v_gene: TRBV20-1
j_gene: TRBJ2-5
abundance: NA
CDR3nt: TGCAGTGCTCAGGGACTAGCGGCAATCCAAGAGACCCAGTACTTC
CDR3aa: CSAQGLAAIQETQYF

d_gene: TRBD1
v_gene: TRBV7-6
j_gene: TRBJ2-7
abundance: NA
CDR3nt: TGTGCCAGCAGCTTAGGGTGGACAGGTAGTGACGAGCAGTACTTC
CDR3aa: CASSLGWTGSDEQYF

d_gene: TRBD1
v_gene: TRBV29-1
j_gene: TRBJ2-1
abundance: NA
CDR3nt: TGCAGCGTTGGGACAGGACAATACAATGAGCAGTTCTTC
CDR3aa: CSVGTGQYNEQFF

d_gene: NA
v_gene: TRBV19
j_gene: TRBJ1-5
abundance: NA
CDR3nt: TGTGCCACCATGTCAGACAGGAGCAATCAGCCCCAGCATTTT
CDR3aa: CATMSDRSNQPQHF

d_gene: NA
v_gene: TRBV29-1
j_gene: TRBJ2-3
abundance: NA
CDR3nt: TGCAGCTCCGATGACTTTGCCACAGATACGCAGTATTTT
CDR3aa: CSSDDFATDTQYF

d_gene: NA
v_gene: TRBV12-3/TRBV12-4
j_gene: TRBJ2-1
abundance: few
CDR3nt: TGTGCCAGCAGTTTCGAGGGTTGGGAGCAGTTCTTC
CDR3aa: CASSFEGWEQFF

d_gene: TRBD2
v_gene: TRBV6-2/TRBV6-3
j_gene: TRBJ2-1
abundance: few
CDR3nt: TGTGCCAGTATAGCGGGGACCAAAGGGAGCTCCTACAATGAGCAGTTCTTC
CDR3aa: CASIAGTKGSSYNEQFF

d_gene: NA
v_gene: TRBV12-3/TRBV12-4
j_gene: TRBJ1-1
abundance: NA
CDR3nt: TGTGCCACGCGGGGTCTAACTGAAGCTTTCTTT
CDR3aa: CATRGLTEAFF

d_gene: TRBD2
v_gene: TRBV6-5
j_gene: TRBJ2-3
abundance: once
CDR3nt: TGTGCCAGCAGTTACGTTGGCGGGAGGGCCGATGATACGCAGTATTTT
CDR3aa: CASSYVGGRADDTQYF

d_gene: TRBD1
v_gene: TRBV29-1
j_gene: TRBJ2-3
abundance: NA
CDR3nt: TGCAGCGTTCGGGACAGGGCTCCAGATACGCAGTATTTT
CDR3aa: CSVRDRAPDTQYF

d_gene: NA
v_gene: TRBV4-1
j_gene: TRBJ2-3
abundance: NA
CDR3nt: TGCGCCAGCAGCCAAAATCCGACGGTCAGCACAGATACGCAGTATTTT
CDR3aa: CASSQNPTVSTDTQYF

d_gene: NA
v_gene: TRBV18
j_gene: TRBJ1-5
abundance: NA
CDR3nt: TGTGCCAGCTCACTACGACAGGCTGAGGGTAGCAATCAGCCCCAGCATTTT
CDR3aa: CASSLRQAEGSNQPQHF

d_gene: TRBD1
v_gene: TRBV7-9
j_gene: TRBJ2-1
abundance: NA
CDR3nt: TGTGCCAGCAGCCCTCAACAGGGGACGACATACAATGAGCAGTTCTTC
CDR3aa: CASSPQQGTTYNEQFF

d_gene: NA
v_gene: TRBV29-1
j_gene: TRBJ1-2
abundance: few
CDR3nt: TGCAGCGTTGAAGACACGAGGACGGCGCCTAACTATGGCTACACCTTC
CDR3aa: CSVEDTRTAPNYGYTF

d_gene: NA
v_gene: TRBV15
j_gene: TRBJ2-7
abundance: NA
CDR3nt: TGTGCCACCAGCCCCAGAGGCCCTACACAGTACTTC
CDR3aa: CATSPRGPTQYF

d_gene: TRBD1
v_gene: TRBV20-1
j_gene: TRBJ1-4
abundance: NA
CDR3nt: TGCAGTGCCCGGGACAGCGGCCAAGAAAAACTGTTTTTT
CDR3aa: CSARDSGQEKLFF

d_gene: TRBD2
v_gene: TRBV7-7
j_gene: TRBJ2-5
abundance: NA
CDR3nt: TGTGCTAGCAGCTACACTAGCGGGGCCCAAGAGACCCAGTACTTC
CDR3aa: CASSYTSGAQETQYF

d_gene: NA
v_gene: TRBV11-2
j_gene: TRBJ2-3
abundance: once
CDR3nt: TGTGCCAGCAGCTTCGTCCGGCGGGCCGGAACAGATACGCAGTATTTT
CDR3aa: CASSFVRRAGTDTQYF

d_gene: TRBD1
v_gene: TRBV24-1
j_gene: TRBJ2-1
abundance: few
CDR3nt: TGTGCCACCAGTGCGCCCGGGACAGGGAAAAATAATGAGCAGTTCTTC
CDR3aa: CATSAPGTGKNNEQFF

d_gene: NA
v_gene: TRBV5-5
j_gene: TRBJ2-7
abundance: NA
CDR3nt: TGTGCCAGCAGCTTGGCCGGCCGGGGCAATGAGCAGTACTTC
CDR3aa: CASSLAGRGNEQYF

d_gene: TRBD2
v_gene: TRBV3-1
j_gene: TRBJ2-1
abundance: NA
CDR3nt: TGTGCCAGCAGCCAAGGGCCTTGGACTAGCTTGGCCAATGAGCAGTTCTTC
CDR3aa: CASSQGPWTSLANEQFF

d_gene: NA
v_gene: TRBV20-1
j_gene: TRBJ2-7
abundance: few
CDR3nt: TGCAGTGCTAGACAGGGGGAGGTAGTCGAGCAGTACTTC
CDR3aa: CSARQGEVVEQYF

d_gene: NA
v_gene: TRBV6-5
j_gene: TRBJ1-5
abundance: NA
CDR3nt: TGTGCCAGCAGTTACTCGCCGGGAGGGCCCCAGCATTTT
CDR3aa: CASSYSPGGPQHF

d_gene: TRBD2
v_gene: TRBV20-1
j_gene: TRBJ2-7
abundance: NA
CDR3nt: TGCAGTGCCATCACTAGCGGAGCTACGTACTTC
CDR3aa: CSAITSGATYF

d_gene: NA
v_gene: TRBV20-1
j_gene: TRBJ2-3
abundance: few
CDR3nt: TGCAGTGCCTCTACCTTCGTGGGGAGCACAGATACGCAGTATTTT
CDR3aa: CSASTFVGSTDTQYF

d_gene: NA
v_gene: TRBV28
j_gene: TRBJ1-5
abundance: NA
CDR3nt: TGTGCCAGCAGTCAGCGCGACGGTCAGCCCCAGCATTTT
CDR3aa: CASSQRDGQPQHF

d_gene: NA
v_gene: TRBV10-3
j_gene: TRBJ2-7
abundance: NA
CDR3nt: TGTGCCATCGGGGAGGGGGGCTACGAGCAGTACTTC
CDR3aa: CAIGEGGYEQYF

d_gene: NA
v_gene: TRBV27
j_gene: TRBJ1-2
abundance: few
CDR3nt: TGTGCCAGCAGTGTAGGAGGGACGGATGGCTACACCTTC
CDR3aa: CASSVGGTDGYTF

d_gene: NA
v_gene: TRBV11-3
j_gene: TRBJ2-1
abundance: NA
CDR3nt: TGTGCCAGCAGCTCGACGACTGGCCGCTATGAGCAGTTCTTC
CDR3aa: CASSSTTGRYEQFF

d_gene: TRBD2
v_gene: TRBV4-2
j_gene: TRBJ2-7
abundance: NA
CDR3nt: TGTGCCAGCAGCCAGAATGGGCGGGGGTCCTACGAGCAGTACTTC
CDR3aa: CASSQNGRGSYEQYF

d_gene: TRBD2
v_gene: TRBV28
j_gene: TRBJ2-7
abundance: NA
CDR3nt: TGTGCCAGCAGTACGGGACTAGCGGATTACTACGAGCAGTACTTC
CDR3aa: CASSTGLADYYEQYF

d_gene: NA
v_gene: TRBV25-1
j_gene: TRBJ2-5
abundance: NA
CDR3nt: TGTGCCAGCAGTGACTCCCATACGTTGGGGACCCAGTACTTC
CDR3aa: CASSDSHTLGTQYF

d_gene: TRBD1
v_gene: TRBV20-1
j_gene: TRBJ1-2
abundance: NA
CDR3nt: TGCAGTGCTAGAGGATGGGACAGGGGGCGCGATGGCTACACCTTC
CDR3aa: CSARGWDRGRDGYTF

d_gene: TRBD2
v_gene: TRBV20-1
j_gene: TRBJ2-7
abundance: NA
CDR3nt: TGCAGTGCTAGACCTGGACTAGCGGAACTCTACGAGCAGTACTTC
CDR3aa: CSARPGLAELYEQYF

d_gene: NA
v_gene: TRBV20-1
j_gene: TRBJ1-2
abundance: NA
CDR3nt: TGCAGTGCTAGAGATAGACAGACAGAGATAGCCTATGGCTACACCTTC
CDR3aa: CSARDRQTEIAYGYTF

d_gene: NA
v_gene: TRBV6-1
j_gene: TRBJ2-1
abundance: NA
CDR3nt: TGTGCCAGACCCGCTGGCGGGTACAATGAGCAGTTCTTC
CDR3aa: CARPAGGYNEQFF

d_gene: NA
v_gene: TRBV24-1
j_gene: TRBJ2-4
abundance: NA
CDR3nt: TGTGCCACCATCCCGAAAGAGGATGCCAAAAACATTCAGTACTTC
CDR3aa: CATIPKEDAKNIQYF

d_gene: NA
v_gene: TRBV7-9
j_gene: TRBJ2-3
abundance: few
CDR3nt: TGTGCCAGCAGCTTAAATGAATTCCGGGACACCCGCACAGATACGCAGTATTTT
CDR3aa: CASSLNEFRDTRTDTQYF